Reported below is one T cell receptor beta chain. Its antigen is undetermined. It was with a sample-barcoded 5' primer and a J-beta primer mix that a second PCR of roughly 7 to 12 cycles was run. TCRdb re-called the 5' RACE reads with MiXCR, one entry per CDR3 protein. Found here are about 670,000 distinct CDR3 sequences, about 43% of them singletons; the top ten hold 25% to 35%. The entry originates in a study of blood T cells in healthy people across ages. The CDR3 is 14 residues long. CDR1 SGHRS and CDR2 YFSETQ come from the germline V gene. V lost 5 bases, J lost 1 base, and 13 bases lay in between. Study-wide points: Donor CMV infection status was unknown, possibly confounding age-related changes in expanded clonotypes. Diversity was higher, and naive CD4+ cells more numerous, in long-lived donors than in aged donors.

The source material was blood. The receptor was isolated from a man older than 75 in good health. The chain combines TRBV5-1 with TRBJ2-7, with D unresolved. The CDR3 DNA reads as TGCGCCAGCAGAGCAAGTGCCGGTTCCTACGAGCAGTACTTC. Residues: CASRASAGSYEQYF.